The clone carrying this T cell receptor (beta chain) came up a few times. Its antigen is still unknown. The sample belongs to a study of T cell responses to AZD1222 COVID-19 vaccine. Across the study: Second-dose timings of about 4 or about 12 weeks were pooled.

Between the trimmed V and J ends, which lost 5 bases and 7 bases, there was a span of 23 bases. Germline V gene sequence: CDR1 SGHAT, CDR2 FQNNGV. This CDR3 has 17 residues. Overall study results and limits: Researchers report vaccine-associated CD4 TCRs spanning spike, with dominance at 160-218 and 743-854.

Profiled with immunoSEQ multiplex PCR; TCRdb holds only in-frame clones, not every one. The table shows more than 150,000 clones, with 90% to 95% occurring only once. Sequenced material: peripheral blood, taken on day 0 of AZD1222 vaccination. V usage is TRBV11-2 and J usage is TRBJ2-2, with TRBD1 as a possible D gene (6 bases). The source of this sequence is an adult in good health. CDR3 protein: CASSQRGGASDNGELFF. The CDR3 DNA follows: TGTGCCAGCAGCCAACGTGGGGGCGCGTCCGACAACGGGGAGCTGTTTTTT. The complete variable domain, with remaining parts taken from reference TRBV11-2 and TRBJ2-2, reads EAGVAQSPRYKIIEKRQSVAFWCNPISGHATLYWYQQILGQGPKLLIQFQNNGVVDDSQLPKDRFSAERLKGVDSTLKIQPAKLEDSAVYLCASSQRGGASDNGELFFGEGSRLTVL.